The 9 T cell receptor beta chains below come from one sample, sequenced in a study of T-cell memory formation after mild COVID-19. TCRdb re-derived calls from the 5' RACE reads in MiXCR, one entry per CDR3 protein. Of about 350,000 distinct CDR3 sequences in the sample, roughly an eighth were seen once. Sequencing input: PBMCs or a T cell subset sorted from them (not recorded which). These receptors all stem from a man between 18 and 35 years old who had mild COVID-19 (a few samples of this study predate the infection). Cell type and time point are not known.

This clonotype was observed a handful of times. The chain is built from TRBV7-3 and TRBJ1-1; the D is unclear. V dropped 1 base and J dropped 3 bases, with 6 bases sitting between them. Germline lookup yields CDR1 SGHTA and CDR2 FQGTGA. CDR3 length equals 13 residues. The CDR3 bases are TGTGCCAGCAGCTTAAGCCAGTACACTGAAGCTTTCTTT. Amino acid sequence: CASSLSQYTEAFF.

This clonotype was found many times. The CDR3 DNA is TGTGCCAGCAGCTGGGGACAGACGACAGATACGCAGTATTTT. It is translated as CASSWGQTTDTQYF. The chain joins TRBV7-2 to TRBJ2-3; 7 nucleotides match TRBD1. The germline V gene has CDR1 SGHTA and CDR2 FQGNSA. V lost 4 bases to trimming and J lost 3 bases; unmatched junction nucleotides: 4. The CDR3 covers 14 residues.

This clonotype occurred many times. J is TRBJ2-3 and V is TRBV7-2, with 14 bases fitting TRBD2. The CDR3 contains 17 residues. Germline CDR1 SGHTA, CDR2 FQGNSA. The V and J ends lost 5 bases and 6 bases, in that order; junction bases with no gene match: 10. CDR3 in DNA: TGTGCCAGCAGCCCGACCGGGACTAGCGGGGGCCCGGATACGCAGTATTTT. As protein: CASSPTGTSGGPDTQYF.

This clonotype was found a few times. This chain joins TRBV5-5 and TRBJ2-7; 8 positions agree with TRBD1. The germline V gene encodes CDR1 SGHKS and CDR2 YYEKEE (reference sequence). CDR3 length equals 15 residues. With 4 bases clipped from V and 0 bases from J, the junction kept 6 bases outside the gene matches. In DNA form, the CDR3 reads TGTGCCAGCAGCCTATGGGACAGGACCTCCTACGAGCAGTACGTC. It specifies CASSLWDRTSYEQYV.

V and J are TRBV20-1 and TRBJ2-1, with 14 bases fitting TRBD2. The CDR3 runs to 19 residues. V shed 5 bases, J shed 3 bases, and the junction held 15 bases outside the gene matches. CDR1 DFQATT and CDR2 SNEGSKA come from the germline V gene (reference sequence). The CDR3 DNA reads as TGCAGTGCTCCCCCCTGGACTAGCGGGGGGTCCCAGGGCTACAATGAGCAGTTCTTC. It encodes CSAPPWTSGGSQGYNEQFF.

There are many counts of this clonotype. This chain connects TRBV7-2 to TRBJ2-5, with 7 bases identical to TRBD2. V shed 4 bases and J 5 bases; nucleotides not matched to a gene: 4. The CDR3 covers 13 residues. Germline V gene sequence: CDR1 SGHTA, CDR2 FQGNSA. This CDR3 reads CASSSGGFETQYF. The CDR3 region has the DNA TGTGCCAGCAGCTCGGGAGGATTTGAGACCCAGTACTTC.

The gene calls are TRBV5-4 and TRBJ2-2, with TRBD1 as a possible D gene (6 bases). The CDR3 is 18 amino acids. Germline-derived CDR1 and CDR2 are SGHNT and YYREEE (reference sequence). The germline V and J ends were trimmed by 2 bases and 1 base, with 18 bases remaining between them. CDR3 sequence reads: CASSLNYQKTGNTGELFF. The CDR3 nucleotides are TGTGCCAGCAGCTTAAACTACCAGAAGACAGGGAACACCGGGGAGCTGTTTTTT.

The CDR3 DNA reads as TGCGCCAGCAGCCAACCGCGGGGGGGCCGCTATGAGCAGTTCTTC. This codes for CASSQPRGGRYEQFF. The J gene is TRBJ2-1, the V gene TRBV4-1, with 9 bases lining up with TRBD2. The V gene end was trimmed by 2 bases and the J gene end by 8 bases; junction bases not matched to a gene: 7. The V gene's germline CDR1 is MGHRA and CDR2 YSYEKL. The CDR3 spans 15 residues.

The V call is TRBV20-1, the J call TRBJ2-1, with TRBD2 matching 10 bases. V shed 6 bases and J 9 bases; nucleotides not matched to a gene: 5. Germline CDR1 is DFQATT and CDR2 is SNEGSKA (reference sequence). The CDR3 has 12 amino acids. This chain's CDR3 is CSAQRGGIEQFF. DNA for the CDR3: TGCAGTGCCCAGCGGGGGGGCATTGAGCAGTTCTTC.